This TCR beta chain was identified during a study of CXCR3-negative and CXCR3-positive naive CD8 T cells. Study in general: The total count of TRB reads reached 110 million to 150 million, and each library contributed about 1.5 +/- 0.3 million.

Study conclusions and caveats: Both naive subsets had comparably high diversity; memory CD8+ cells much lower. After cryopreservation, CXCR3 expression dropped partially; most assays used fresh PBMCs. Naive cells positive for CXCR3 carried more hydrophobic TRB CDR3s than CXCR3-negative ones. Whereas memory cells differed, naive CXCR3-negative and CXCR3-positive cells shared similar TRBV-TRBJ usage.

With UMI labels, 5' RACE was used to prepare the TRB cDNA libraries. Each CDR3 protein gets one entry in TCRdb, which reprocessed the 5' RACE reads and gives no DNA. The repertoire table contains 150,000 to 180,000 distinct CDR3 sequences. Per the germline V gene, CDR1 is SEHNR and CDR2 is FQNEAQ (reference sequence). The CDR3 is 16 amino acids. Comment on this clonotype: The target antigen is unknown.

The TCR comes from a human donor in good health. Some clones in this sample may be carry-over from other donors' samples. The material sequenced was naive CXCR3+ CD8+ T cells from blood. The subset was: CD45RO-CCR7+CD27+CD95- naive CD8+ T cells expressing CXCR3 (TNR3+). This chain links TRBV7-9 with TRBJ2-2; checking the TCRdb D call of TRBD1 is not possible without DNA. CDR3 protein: CASSSTTGGDTGELFF.